This T cell receptor beta chain was identified in a study of blood T cells in healthy people across ages (dated by TCRdb to the mid-2010s). General notes on the study: Template switching captured roughly one uniquely barcoded TCR beta cDNA molecule per two T cells in model experiments. The donors were split into four age groups: young (average 16 years), middle-aged (about 40), aged (more than 55) and long-lived (about 74). Age-related changes in TCR beta repertoire diversity were measured in the study by deep sequencing normalized with unique cDNA molecular identifiers. Using the same blood draw, the study looked at two additional independent replicas of 1 million unique cDNA reads for two donors, one aged 18 to 29 and the other aged 80 or older. To avoid experimental bias, donors of different ages were randomly spread across the sequencing lanes. Here is what the overall study found, with its caveats: Observed TCR beta diversity correlated strongly with the percentage of naive T cells measured by flow cytometry. The CMV infection status of donors was not known, potentially confounding age-related changes in expanded clonotypes. Since profiling was done on bulk unsorted PBMCs, naive and antigen-experienced compartments could not be conclusively compared. Total diversity estimates from one million sequenced T cells were considered lower bounds and underestimates. As age increased, observed TCR beta diversity per million T cells dropped in a roughly linear way, and a significant reduction was already evident by age about 36. Compared with the aged group, the long-lived group had more naive CD4+ T cells, fewer expanded clones and increased TCR diversity, suggesting age selection.

V and J lose 5 bases and 2 bases, and a span of 8 bases separates them. Including the terminal cysteine and phenylalanine, the CDR3 comprises 13 residues. CDR3 DNA only is kept here, 39 bases in frame from base 1. Looking up the germline V gene (reference sequence) yields CDR1 SEHNR and CDR2 FQNEAQ. About this clonotype itself: The antigen it recognizes is unknown. No much larger clone is present one base from it, and per-base qualities are unavailable.

The donors were roughly 39 Caucasian individuals from Russia, aged 6 to 90 years, who were systemically healthy. Each donor gave around 9.9 milliliters of peripheral blood, collected into EDTA-treated Vacutainer tubes. PBMCs were isolated by Ficoll-Paque density-gradient centrifugation, with at least 7 million obtained per sample. Trizol reagent was used to extract total RNA from the PBMCs, yielding at least 5.5 micrograms per sample. The percentages of naive CD45RAhigh/CD27high T cells were determined by flow cytometry on a PBMC aliquot from every donor. The library was produced with 5' RACE. Instrument on record: Illumina HiSeq 2500. A second PCR of roughly 7 to 11 cycles was performed with a sample-barcoded 5' primer and a J-beta primer mix. A unique molecular identifier was introduced onto each TCR beta cDNA molecule by a template-switch 5' adaptor carrying 12 random nucleotides. Each sample yielded at least 2.5 million CDR3-containing paired-end reads. First-strand cDNA synthesis was performed from all RNA using the Mint cDNA synthesis kit, with priming by a TRBC-specific oligonucleotide. After uracil-DNA glycosylase treatment, a first 18-cycle PCR used universal primers M1SS and BC2_uni_R on all cDNA. In the authors' own workflow: For normalization, 1 million high-quality reads, each with a distinct molecular identifier, were randomly selected from each sample. Instead of being binned into consensus sequences, reads with shared molecular identifiers were discarded. MiTCR, set to a Q25 quality threshold and the strictest error-elimination algorithm, was used for CDR3 identification, clonotype clustering and error correction. A nonparametric unseen species model with Euler transformation was used to estimate lower-bound total TCR beta diversity. TCRdb applied fastp at Q25 and MiXCR to the public reads, then kept only in-frame beta chains. Duplicate CDR3 protein sequences are folded into a single record with the most common DNA and genes. TCRdb, not the original authors, processed these V and J calls. Within this sample are roughly 2 million distinct CDR3 sequences, with 40% to 55% of them counted one time only. Clones ranked in the top ten supply approximately 2.1% of the sample.

The chain is assembled from TRBV7-9 and TRBJ2-3; the D gene is unclear. This receptor was obtained from a middle-aged woman in good health. Sequenced material: blood. The DNA sequence is as follows: TGTGCCAGCAGCCCTATTTACACAGATACGCAGTATTTT. Translation gives CASSPIYTDTQYF.